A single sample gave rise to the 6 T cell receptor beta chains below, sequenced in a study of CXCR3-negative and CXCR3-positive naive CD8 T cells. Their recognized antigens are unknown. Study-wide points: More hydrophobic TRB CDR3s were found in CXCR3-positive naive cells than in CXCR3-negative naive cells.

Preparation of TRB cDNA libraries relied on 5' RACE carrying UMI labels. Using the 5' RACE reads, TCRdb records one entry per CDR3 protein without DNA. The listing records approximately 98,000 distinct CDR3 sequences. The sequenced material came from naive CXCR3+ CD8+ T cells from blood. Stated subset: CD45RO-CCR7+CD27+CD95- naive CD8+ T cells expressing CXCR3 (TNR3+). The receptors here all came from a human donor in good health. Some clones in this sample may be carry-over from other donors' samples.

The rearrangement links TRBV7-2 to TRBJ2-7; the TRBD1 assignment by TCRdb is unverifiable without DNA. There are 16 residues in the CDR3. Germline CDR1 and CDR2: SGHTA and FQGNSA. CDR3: CASSLSPYTRTYEQYF.

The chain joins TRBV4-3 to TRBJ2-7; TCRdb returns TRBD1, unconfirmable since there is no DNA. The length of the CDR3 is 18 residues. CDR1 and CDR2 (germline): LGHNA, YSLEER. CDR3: CASSQERAVGQVYYEQYF.

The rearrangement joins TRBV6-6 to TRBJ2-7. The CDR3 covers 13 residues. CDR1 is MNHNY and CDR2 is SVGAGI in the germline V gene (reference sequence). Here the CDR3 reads CASSSQGPYEQYF.

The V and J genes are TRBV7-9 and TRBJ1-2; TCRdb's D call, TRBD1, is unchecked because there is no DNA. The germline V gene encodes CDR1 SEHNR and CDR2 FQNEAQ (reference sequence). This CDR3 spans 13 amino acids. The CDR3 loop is CASSFGTVDGYTF.

The CDR3 is CSARPGTSDIGELFF. The gene calls are TRBV20-1 and TRBJ2-2; TCRdb's assignment of TRBD1 cannot be checked, as there is no DNA. The germline V gene encodes CDR1 DFQATT and CDR2 SNEGSKA (reference sequence). CDR3 size: 15 residues.

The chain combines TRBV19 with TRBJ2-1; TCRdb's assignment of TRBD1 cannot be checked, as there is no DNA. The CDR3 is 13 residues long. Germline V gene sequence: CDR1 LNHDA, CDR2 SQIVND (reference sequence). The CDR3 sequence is CASRDGAVNEQFF.